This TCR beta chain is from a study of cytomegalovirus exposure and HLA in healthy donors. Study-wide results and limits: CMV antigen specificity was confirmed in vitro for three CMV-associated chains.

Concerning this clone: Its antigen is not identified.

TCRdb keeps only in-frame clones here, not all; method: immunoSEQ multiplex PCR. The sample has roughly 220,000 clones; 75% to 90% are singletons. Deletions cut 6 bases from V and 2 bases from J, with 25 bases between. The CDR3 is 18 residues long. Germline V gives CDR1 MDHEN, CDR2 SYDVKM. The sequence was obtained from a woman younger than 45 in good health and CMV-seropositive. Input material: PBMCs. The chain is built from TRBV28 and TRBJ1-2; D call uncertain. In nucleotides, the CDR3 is TGTGCCAGCAGAACCAACGGACTTTGGATTATGGCGAACTATGGCTACACCTTC. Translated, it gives CASRTNGLWIMANYGYTF.